These 3 T cell receptor beta chains were sequenced from one sample in a study of identical twins' blood T cells. One entry per CDR3 protein results from TCRdb running MiXCR on the 5' RACE reads. In the table there are roughly 380,000 distinct CDR3 sequences, about 28% of which are singletons. The material sequenced was PBMCs. The receptor set was obtained from a woman aged 18 to 55 in good health.

The CDR3 DNA sequence: TGTGCCAGCAGTCCCTTAGACAGCGGGAGTAAATTTGGGACCGGGGAGCTGTTTTTT. It is translated as CASSPLDSGSKFGTGELFF. The chain has TRBV6-2 or TRBV6-3 and TRBJ2-2, with TRBD2 matching 8 bases. CDR1 is MNHEY, CDR2 SVGEGT, per germline. CDR3 size: 19 residues. With V trimmed by 5 bases and J by 5 bases, 19 bases remained unmatched.

At least ten counts were recorded for this clonotype. The chain couples TRBV7-2 to TRBJ1-1; D is undetermined. Germline V CDR1 and CDR2: SGHTA, FQGNSA. The CDR3 length is 13 residues. The V end lost 6 bases, the J end lost 1 base, and 9 bases lay between the germline ends. This CDR3 is CASSNTPNTEAFF. CDR3 coding DNA: TGTGCCAGCAGTAATACACCGAACACTGAAGCTTTCTTT.

This clonotype was picked up a small number of times. This chain connects TRBV6-1 to TRBJ2-1, with D tentatively TRBD1 (6 bases). Germline V gives CDR1 MNHNS, CDR2 SASEGT. V dropped 6 bases and J dropped 3 bases, with 12 bases sitting between them. This CDR3 comprises 14 residues. The CDR3 DNA follows: TGTGCCAGCAGGTGGGACACGGTCTACAATGAGCAGTTCTTC. Translation gives CASRWDTVYNEQFF.